This entry describes one T cell receptor beta chain. These data are taken from a study of blood T cell repertoires in COVID-19. This CDR3 is 14 amino acids long. The ends were cut back, 1 base at V and 2 bases at J, with 9 bases in the middle. Germline CDR1 is SGHRS and CDR2 is YFSETQ. Sequencing used immunoSEQ multiplex PCR; TCRdb keeps in-frame clones, though not all of them. Of approximately 500,000 clones in the sample, around nine tenths are singletons; the top ten hold 7.8%. The chain joins TRBV5-1 to TRBJ1-1; D not certain. This TCR was recovered from a woman aged 45-65 years with COVID-19, enrolled during active disease. Sequences were obtained from peripheral blood. The DNA for the CDR3 is TGCGCCAGCAGCTTGAGCCAGGAAAACACTGAAGCTTTCTTT. Amino acids: CASSLSQENTEAFF.